This T cell receptor (beta chain) was retrieved from a study of blood T cell repertoires in COVID-19. Study background: Nucleic acid was either cDNA or gDNA, and it came from T cells, B-cell-depleted T cells, or PBMCs.

Original processing methods: Scientists estimated how many nucleated cells there were by amplifying reference gene primers. Assay: immunoSEQ multiplex PCR; the TCRdb copy retains only in-frame clones and omits some. V and J calls and clone size are copied from that table; D and trimming were computed from the DNA. The data hold about 300,000 clones, with around nine tenths observed a single time. The V end lost 7 bases, the J end lost 6 bases, and 15 bases lay between the germline ends. The CDR3 extends over 13 amino acids. Per germline, CDR1 SQVTM and CDR2 ANQGSEA. The specimen sequenced was peripheral blood. This chain connects TRBV29-1 to TRBJ1-4, with a tentative D call TRBD1 (5 bases). The clonotype originates from a man in his 70s with acute or convalescent COVID-19. The CDR3 sequence is CSAQGSGDEKLFF. The CDR3 nucleotides read TGCAGCGCCCAGGGTTCGGGGGATGAAAAACTGTTTTTT. Full variable domain (missing parts from reference TRBV29-1 and TRBJ1-4): SAVISQKPSRDICQRGTSLTIQCQVDSQVTMMFWYRQQPGQSLTLIATANQGSEATYESGFVIDKFPISRPNLTFSTLTVSNMSPEDSSIYLCSAQGSGDEKLFFGSGTQLSVL.